The 14 T cell receptor beta chains below come from one sample, sequenced in a study of T cells in Graves' hyperthyroidism and ophthalmopathy. RNA transcripts gave rise to amplified TCR beta CDR3 regions. The HTBI primer set served for first-round RT-PCR of the TCR CDR3. TCRdb processed the multiplex PCR reads anew with MiXCR; each CDR3 protein has one entry. This sample has 650,000 to 800,000 distinct CDR3 sequences, with about 45% found just once. Sequenced input: peripheral blood or thyroid tissue (not recorded which). These receptors were obtained from an adult man with Graves' disease, either hyperthyroidism or ophthalmopathy (not recorded which).

With respect to this clonotype: Just one base apart from a much larger clone, this may be a read error. The J gene is TRBJ1-1, the V gene TRBV29-1; D unresolved. The CDR3 runs 14 residues. The germline CDR1 and CDR2 sequences are SQVTM and ANQGSEA. CDR3: CGIGFVGGNTEAFF. The DNA of the CDR3 is TGCGGCATTGGATTCGTGGGCGGTAACACTGAAGCTTTCTTT.

The chain recombines TRBV20-1 with TRBJ1-1; D is uncertain. V lost 2 bases and J lost 5, with 12 bases in between. CDR1 is DFQATT and CDR2 is SNEGSKA in the germline V gene (reference sequence). The CDR3 totals 13 residues. CDR3 sequence reads: CSARKGRVTEAFF. CDR3 DNA: TGCAGTGCTAGAAAAGGGAGGGTGACTGAAGCTTTCTTT.

This clonotype was seen more than once but under ten times. V is TRBV2 and J is TRBJ1-2; 9 nucleotides match TRBD1. V was clipped by 5 bases and J by 6 bases; unmatched bases: 7. Germline lookup yields CDR1 SNHLY and CDR2 FYNNEI. The CDR3 is 14 residues long. The CDR3 spells CASSLGDREHGYTF. The CDR3, as DNA: TGTGCCAGCAGTTTGGGGGACAGGGAGCATGGCTACACCTTC.

This clonotype was counted only a few times. The rearrangement uses TRBV6-5 and TRBJ1-3; D unclear. Looked up from germline, CDR1 is MNHEY and CDR2 is SVGAGI. There are 15 residues in the CDR3. V dropped 0 bases and J dropped 0 bases, with 6 bases sitting between them. The CDR3 DNA reads TGTGCCAGCAGTTACTCGAGGGACTCTGGAAACACCATATATTTT. It yields the protein CASSYSRDSGNTIYF.

This clonotype was detected ten times or more. The chain has TRBV7-9 and TRBJ1-3; possibly TRBD1 for D (5 bases). Trimming cost V 4 bases and J 2 bases, with 12 bases left between them. Germline CDR1 is SEHNR and CDR2 is FQNEAQ (reference sequence). This CDR3 spans 15 amino acids. The CDR3 nucleotides are TGTGCCAGCAGCTCTCCGGACAAGACTGGAAACACCATATATTTT. This codes for CASSSPDKTGNTIYF.

The V call is TRBV15, the J call TRBJ1-2, with a weak D call TRBD1 (6 bases). With 6 bases removed from V and 5 bases from J, the gap between germline ends came to 13 bases. Germline loops: CDR1 LNHNV, CDR2 YYDKDF (reference sequence). The CDR3 is 13 amino acids. CDR3 DNA: TGTGCCACCAGTCACGCACAGGGTTATGGCTACACCTTC. Protein sequence: CATSHAQGYGYTF.

Worth noting for this clonotype: A read error may be the cause here, since a much bigger clone is one base away. This chain links TRBV2 with TRBJ1-6; unclear D gene. The germline CDR1 and CDR2 sequences are SNHLY and FYNNEI. The length of the CDR3 is 13 residues. V was trimmed by 2 bases and J by 1 base, leaving 0 bases between them. The CDR3 DNA reads as TGTGCCAGCAGTGAATCCTATAATTCACCCCTCCACTTT. It translates to CASSESYNSPLHF. Looking up the rest from reference TRBV2 and TRBJ1-6 gives the full variable domain: EPEVTQTPSHQVTQMGQEVILRCVPISNHLYFYWYRQILGQKVEFLVSFYNNEISEKSEIFDDQFSVERPDGSNFTLKIRSTKLEDSAMYFCASSESYNSPLHFGNGTRLTVT.

This clonotype was found a few times. This chain uses TRBV5-1 with TRBJ2-5, with D perhaps TRBD2 (6 bases). The germline V gene has CDR1 SGHRS and CDR2 YFSETQ. Trimming took 4 bases from V and 2 from J, leaving 15 bases between them. The CDR3 runs to 15 residues. CDR3 amino acids: CASSQLEAGQETQYF. CDR3 DNA: TGCGCCAGCAGCCAACTCGAGGCGGGGCAAGAGACCCAGTACTTC.

This clonotype was seen just once. The rearrangement links TRBV7-2 to TRBJ2-7, with no clear D. V was pared by 5 bases and J by 4 bases, with 18 bases between. The CDR3 extends over 15 amino acids. CDR1 and CDR2 from the germline V gene are SGHTA and FQGNSA. The CDR3 DNA reads TGTGCCAGCAGCCAAGATTCCGCCGATTCTTACGAGCAGTACTTC. Translation: CASSQDSADSYEQYF.

The chain carries TRBV7-9 and TRBJ1-6; D is ambiguous. The germline V gene has CDR1 SEHNR and CDR2 FQNEAQ (reference sequence). There are 13 residues in the CDR3. The ends were cut back, 3 bases at V and 9 bases at J, with 9 bases in the middle. CDR3 sequence reads: CASSFRGGSPLHF. The CDR3, as DNA: TGTGCCAGCAGCTTCCGGGGAGGTTCACCCCTCCACTTT.

As DNA, the CDR3 is TGTGCCAGCAGCGATGGCGGGAGCCCCTACGAGCAGTACTTC. Residues: CASSDGGSPYEQYF. The chain joins TRBV9 to TRBJ2-7; the match to TRBD2 covers 7 bases. The V gene's germline CDR1 is SGDLS and CDR2 YYNGEE. The CDR3 totals 14 residues. Germline trimming cut 3 bases from V and 2 bases from J; bases unmatched to any gene: 5.

The chain links TRBV6-5 to TRBJ2-5; D is unclear. The germline gives CDR1 MNHEY, CDR2 SVGAGI. With 4 bases removed from V and 0 bases from J, the gap between germline ends came to 18 bases. CDR3 size: 17 residues. The CDR3: CASSSPPSLAYQETQYF. The CDR3 DNA is TGTGCCAGCAGTTCCCCACCCTCACTTGCATACCAAGAGACCCAGTACTTC.

The V gene is TRBV10-1, the J gene TRBJ1-5; 12 bases are shared with TRBD1. This CDR3 has 19 amino acids. CDR1 WNHNN and CDR2 SYGVQD come from the germline V gene (reference sequence). V was pared by 0 bases and J by 4 bases, with 10 bases of the junction left unmatched. Written as DNA, the CDR3 is TGCGCCAGCAGTGAGTCAATCCGGGACAGGGGGCCGAGGAATCAGCCCCAGCATTTT. Amino acid sequence: CASSESIRDRGPRNQPQHF.

This clonotype has only a few counts. The J gene is TRBJ1-1, the V gene TRBV10-3; D not resolved. Between the trimmed V and J ends, which lost 11 bases and 1 base, there was a span of 17 bases. Per germline, CDR1 ENHRY and CDR2 SYGVKD. The CDR3 runs to 14 residues. CDR3: CAASRAGGNTEAFF. The CDR3 DNA sequence: TGTGCCGCTAGCCGCGCGGGCGGGAACACTGAAGCTTTCTTT.